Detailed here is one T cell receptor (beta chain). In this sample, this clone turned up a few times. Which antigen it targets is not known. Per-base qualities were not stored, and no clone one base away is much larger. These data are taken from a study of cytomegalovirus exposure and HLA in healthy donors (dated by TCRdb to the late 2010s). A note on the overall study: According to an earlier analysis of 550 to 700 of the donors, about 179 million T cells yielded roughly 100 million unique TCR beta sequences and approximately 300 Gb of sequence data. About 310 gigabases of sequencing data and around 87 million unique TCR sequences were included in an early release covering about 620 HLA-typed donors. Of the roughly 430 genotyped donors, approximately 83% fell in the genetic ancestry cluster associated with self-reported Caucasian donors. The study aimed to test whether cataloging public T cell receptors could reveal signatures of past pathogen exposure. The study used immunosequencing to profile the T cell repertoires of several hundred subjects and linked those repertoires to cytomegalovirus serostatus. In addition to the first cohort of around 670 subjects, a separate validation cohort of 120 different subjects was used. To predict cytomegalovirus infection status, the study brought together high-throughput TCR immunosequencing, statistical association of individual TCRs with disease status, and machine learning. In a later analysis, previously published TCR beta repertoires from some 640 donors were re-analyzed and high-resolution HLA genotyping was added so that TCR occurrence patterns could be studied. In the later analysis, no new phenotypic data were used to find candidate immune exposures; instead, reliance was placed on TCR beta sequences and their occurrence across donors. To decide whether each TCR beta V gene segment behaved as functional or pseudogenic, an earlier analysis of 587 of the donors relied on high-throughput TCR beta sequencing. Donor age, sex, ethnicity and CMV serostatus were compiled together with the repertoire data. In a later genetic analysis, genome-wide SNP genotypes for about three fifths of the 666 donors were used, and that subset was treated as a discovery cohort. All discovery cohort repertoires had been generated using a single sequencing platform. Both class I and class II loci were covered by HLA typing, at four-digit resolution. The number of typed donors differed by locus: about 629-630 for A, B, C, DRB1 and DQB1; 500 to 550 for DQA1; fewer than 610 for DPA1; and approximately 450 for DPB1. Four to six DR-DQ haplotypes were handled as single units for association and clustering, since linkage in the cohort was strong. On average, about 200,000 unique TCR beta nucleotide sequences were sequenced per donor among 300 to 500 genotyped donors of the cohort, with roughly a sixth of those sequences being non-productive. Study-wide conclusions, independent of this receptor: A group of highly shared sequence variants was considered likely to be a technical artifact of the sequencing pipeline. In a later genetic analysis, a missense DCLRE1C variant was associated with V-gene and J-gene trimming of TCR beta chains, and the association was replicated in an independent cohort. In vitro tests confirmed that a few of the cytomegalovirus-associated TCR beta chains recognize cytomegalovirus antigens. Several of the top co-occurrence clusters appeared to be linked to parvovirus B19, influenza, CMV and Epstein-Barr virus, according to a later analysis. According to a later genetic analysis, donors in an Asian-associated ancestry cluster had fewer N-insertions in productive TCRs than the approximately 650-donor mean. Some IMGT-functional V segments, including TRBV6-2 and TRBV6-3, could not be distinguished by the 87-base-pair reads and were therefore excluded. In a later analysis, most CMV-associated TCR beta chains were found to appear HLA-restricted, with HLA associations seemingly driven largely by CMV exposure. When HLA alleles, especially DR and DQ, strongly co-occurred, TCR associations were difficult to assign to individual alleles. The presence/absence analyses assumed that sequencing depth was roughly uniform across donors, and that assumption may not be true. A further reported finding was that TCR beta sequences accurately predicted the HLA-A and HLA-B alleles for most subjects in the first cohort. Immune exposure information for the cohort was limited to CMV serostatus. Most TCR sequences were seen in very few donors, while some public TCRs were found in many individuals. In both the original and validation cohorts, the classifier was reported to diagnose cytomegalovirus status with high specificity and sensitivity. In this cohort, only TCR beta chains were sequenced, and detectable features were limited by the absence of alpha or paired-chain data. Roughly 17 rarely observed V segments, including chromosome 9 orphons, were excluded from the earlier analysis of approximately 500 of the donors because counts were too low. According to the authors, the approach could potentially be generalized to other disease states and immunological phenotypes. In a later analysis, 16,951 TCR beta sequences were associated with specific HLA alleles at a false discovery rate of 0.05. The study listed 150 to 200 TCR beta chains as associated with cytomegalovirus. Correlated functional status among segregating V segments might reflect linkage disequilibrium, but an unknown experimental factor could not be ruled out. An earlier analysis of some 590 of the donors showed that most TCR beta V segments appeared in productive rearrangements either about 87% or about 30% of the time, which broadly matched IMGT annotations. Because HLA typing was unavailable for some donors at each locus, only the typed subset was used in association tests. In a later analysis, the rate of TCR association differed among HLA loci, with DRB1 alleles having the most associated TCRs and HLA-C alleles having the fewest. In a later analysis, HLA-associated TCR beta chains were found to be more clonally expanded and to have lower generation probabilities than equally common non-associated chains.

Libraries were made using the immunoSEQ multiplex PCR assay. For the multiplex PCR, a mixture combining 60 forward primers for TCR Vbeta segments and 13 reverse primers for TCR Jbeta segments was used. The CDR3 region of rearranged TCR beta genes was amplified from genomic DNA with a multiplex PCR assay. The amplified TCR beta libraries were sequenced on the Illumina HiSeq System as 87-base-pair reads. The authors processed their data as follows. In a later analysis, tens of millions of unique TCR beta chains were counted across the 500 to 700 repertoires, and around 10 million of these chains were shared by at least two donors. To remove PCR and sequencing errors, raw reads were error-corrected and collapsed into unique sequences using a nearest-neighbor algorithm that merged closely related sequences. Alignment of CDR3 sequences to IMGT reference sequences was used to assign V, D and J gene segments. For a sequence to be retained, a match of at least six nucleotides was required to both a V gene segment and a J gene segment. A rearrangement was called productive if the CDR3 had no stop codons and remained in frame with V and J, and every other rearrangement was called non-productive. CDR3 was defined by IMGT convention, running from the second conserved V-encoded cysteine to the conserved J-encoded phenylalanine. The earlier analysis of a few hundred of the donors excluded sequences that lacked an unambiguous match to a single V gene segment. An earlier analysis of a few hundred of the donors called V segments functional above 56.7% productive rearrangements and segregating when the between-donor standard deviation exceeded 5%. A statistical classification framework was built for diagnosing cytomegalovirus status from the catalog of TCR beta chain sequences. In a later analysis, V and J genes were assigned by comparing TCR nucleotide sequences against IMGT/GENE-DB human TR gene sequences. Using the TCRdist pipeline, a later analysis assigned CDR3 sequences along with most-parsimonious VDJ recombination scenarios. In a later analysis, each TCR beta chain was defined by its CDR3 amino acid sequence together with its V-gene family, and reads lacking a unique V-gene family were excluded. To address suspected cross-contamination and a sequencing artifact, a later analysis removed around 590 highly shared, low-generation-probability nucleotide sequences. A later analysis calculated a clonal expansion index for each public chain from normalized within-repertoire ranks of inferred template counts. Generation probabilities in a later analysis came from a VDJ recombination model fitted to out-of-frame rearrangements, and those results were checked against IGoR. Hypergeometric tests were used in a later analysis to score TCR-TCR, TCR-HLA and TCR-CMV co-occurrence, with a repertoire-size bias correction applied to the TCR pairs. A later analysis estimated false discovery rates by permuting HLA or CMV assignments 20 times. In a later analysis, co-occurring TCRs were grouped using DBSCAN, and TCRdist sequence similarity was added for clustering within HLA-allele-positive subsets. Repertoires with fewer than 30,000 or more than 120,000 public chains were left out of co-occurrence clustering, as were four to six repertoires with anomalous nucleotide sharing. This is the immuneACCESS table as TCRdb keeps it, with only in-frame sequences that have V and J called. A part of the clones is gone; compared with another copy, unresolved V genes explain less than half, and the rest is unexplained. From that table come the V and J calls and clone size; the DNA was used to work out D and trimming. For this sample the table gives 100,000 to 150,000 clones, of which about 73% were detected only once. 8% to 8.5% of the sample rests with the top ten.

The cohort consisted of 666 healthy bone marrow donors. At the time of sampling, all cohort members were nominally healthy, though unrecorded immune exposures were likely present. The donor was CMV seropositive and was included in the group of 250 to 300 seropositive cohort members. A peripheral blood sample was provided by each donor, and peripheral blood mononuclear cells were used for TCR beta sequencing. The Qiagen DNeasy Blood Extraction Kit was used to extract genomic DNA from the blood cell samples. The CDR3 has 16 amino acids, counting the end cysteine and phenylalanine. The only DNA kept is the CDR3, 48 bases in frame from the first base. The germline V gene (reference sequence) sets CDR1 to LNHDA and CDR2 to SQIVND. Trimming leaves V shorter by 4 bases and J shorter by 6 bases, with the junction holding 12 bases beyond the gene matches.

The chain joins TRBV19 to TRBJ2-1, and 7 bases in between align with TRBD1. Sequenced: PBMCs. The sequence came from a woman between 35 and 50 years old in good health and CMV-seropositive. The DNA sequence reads TGTGCCAGTAGTAGGGGAACCGGGACAGTCATCAATGAGCAGTTCTTC. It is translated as CASSRGTGTVINEQFF. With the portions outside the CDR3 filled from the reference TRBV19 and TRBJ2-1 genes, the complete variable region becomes DGGITQSPKYLFRKEGQNVTLSCEQNLNHDAMYWYRQDPGQGLRLIYYSQIVNDFQKGDIAEGYSVSREKKESFPLTVTSAQKNPTAFYLCASSRGTGTVINEQFFGPGTRLTVL.